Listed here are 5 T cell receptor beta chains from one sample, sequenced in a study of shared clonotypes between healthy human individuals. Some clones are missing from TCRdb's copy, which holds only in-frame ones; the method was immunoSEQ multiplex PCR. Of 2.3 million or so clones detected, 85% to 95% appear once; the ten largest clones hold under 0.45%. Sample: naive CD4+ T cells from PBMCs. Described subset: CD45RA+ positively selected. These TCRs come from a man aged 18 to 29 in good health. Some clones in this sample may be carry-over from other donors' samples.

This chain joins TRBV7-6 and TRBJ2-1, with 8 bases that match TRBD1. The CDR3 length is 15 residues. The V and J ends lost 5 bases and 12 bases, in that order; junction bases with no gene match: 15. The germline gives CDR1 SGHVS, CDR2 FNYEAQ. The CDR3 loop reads CASSRRTGPGESQFF. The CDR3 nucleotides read TGTGCCAGCAGCCGGCGGACAGGGCCGGGAGAGTCGCAGTTCTTC.

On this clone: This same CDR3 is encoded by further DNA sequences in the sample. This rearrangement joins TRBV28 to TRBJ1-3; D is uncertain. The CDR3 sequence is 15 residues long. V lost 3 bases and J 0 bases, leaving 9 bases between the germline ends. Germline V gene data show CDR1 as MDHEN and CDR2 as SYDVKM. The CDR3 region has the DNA TGTGCCAGCAGTTTCAGCGGGAACTCTGGAAACACCATATATTTT. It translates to CASSFSGNSGNTIYF. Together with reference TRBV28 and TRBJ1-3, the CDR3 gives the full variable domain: DVKVTQSSRYLVKRTGEKVFLECVQDMDHENMFWYRQDPGLGLRLIYFSYDVKMKEKGDIPEGYSVSREKKERFSLILESASTNQTSMYLCASSFSGNSGNTIYFGEGSWLTVV.

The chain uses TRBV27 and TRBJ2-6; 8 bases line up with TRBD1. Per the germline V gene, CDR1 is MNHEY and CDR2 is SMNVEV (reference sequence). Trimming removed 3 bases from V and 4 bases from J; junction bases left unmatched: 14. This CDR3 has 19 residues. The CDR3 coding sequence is TGTGCCAGCAGTTTTGGACCGGACAGGGCCTTCGGGGGGGCCAACGTCCTGACTTTC. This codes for CASSFGPDRAFGGANVLTF.

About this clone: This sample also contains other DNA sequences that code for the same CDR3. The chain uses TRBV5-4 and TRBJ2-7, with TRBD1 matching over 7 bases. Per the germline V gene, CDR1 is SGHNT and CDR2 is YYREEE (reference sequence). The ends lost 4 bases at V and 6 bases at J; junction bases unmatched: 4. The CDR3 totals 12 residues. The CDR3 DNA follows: TGTGCCAGCAGCCTTCCAGGGGGCGAGCAGTACTTC. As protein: CASSLPGGEQYF.

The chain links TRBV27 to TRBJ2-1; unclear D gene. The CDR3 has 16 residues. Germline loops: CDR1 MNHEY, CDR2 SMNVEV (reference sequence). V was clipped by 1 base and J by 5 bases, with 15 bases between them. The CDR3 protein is CASSLLSYYQNNEQFF. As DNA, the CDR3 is TGTGCCAGCAGTTTATTATCCTACTATCAAAACAATGAGCAGTTCTTC.